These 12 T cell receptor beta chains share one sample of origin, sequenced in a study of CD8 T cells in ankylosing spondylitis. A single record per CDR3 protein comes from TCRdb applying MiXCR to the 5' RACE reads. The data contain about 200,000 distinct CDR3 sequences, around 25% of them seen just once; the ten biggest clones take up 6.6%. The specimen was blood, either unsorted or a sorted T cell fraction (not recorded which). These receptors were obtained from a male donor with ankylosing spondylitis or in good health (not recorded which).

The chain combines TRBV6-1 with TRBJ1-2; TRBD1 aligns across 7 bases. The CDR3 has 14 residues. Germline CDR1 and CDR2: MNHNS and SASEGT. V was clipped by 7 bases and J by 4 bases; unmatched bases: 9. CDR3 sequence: CASMDRTGTYGYTF. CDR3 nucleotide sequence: TGTGCCAGCATGGATCGGACAGGAACCTATGGCTACACCTTC.

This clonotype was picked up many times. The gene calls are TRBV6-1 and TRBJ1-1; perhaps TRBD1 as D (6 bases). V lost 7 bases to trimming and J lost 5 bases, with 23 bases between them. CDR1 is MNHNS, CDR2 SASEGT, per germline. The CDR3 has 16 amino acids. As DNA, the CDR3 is TGTGCCAGCACCCCGGGGGCTCCCGGCGGGGTAACTGAAGCTTTCTTT. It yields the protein CASTPGAPGGVTEAFF.

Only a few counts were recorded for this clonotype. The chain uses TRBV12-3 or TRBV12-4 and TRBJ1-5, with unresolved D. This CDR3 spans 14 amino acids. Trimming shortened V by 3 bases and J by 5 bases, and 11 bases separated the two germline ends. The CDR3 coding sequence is TGTGCCAGCAGTTTTGAGGGTCCCCATCAGCCCCAGCATTTT. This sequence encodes CASSFEGPHQPQHF.

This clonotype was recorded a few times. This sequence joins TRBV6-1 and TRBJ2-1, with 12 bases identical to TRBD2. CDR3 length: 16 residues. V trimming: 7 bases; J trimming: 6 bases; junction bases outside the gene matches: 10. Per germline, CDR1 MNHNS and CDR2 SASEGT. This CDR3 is CASKRTSGTDINEQFF. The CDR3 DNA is TGTGCCAGCAAAAGGACTAGCGGGACCGATATCAATGAGCAGTTCTTC.

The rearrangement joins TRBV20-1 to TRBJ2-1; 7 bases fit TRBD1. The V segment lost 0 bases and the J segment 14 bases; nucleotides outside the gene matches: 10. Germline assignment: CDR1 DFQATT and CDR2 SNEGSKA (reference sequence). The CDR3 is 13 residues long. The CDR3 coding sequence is TGCAGTGCTAGAGATCGGGACAGTCTCTGGGAGTTCTTC. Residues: CSARDRDSLWEFF.

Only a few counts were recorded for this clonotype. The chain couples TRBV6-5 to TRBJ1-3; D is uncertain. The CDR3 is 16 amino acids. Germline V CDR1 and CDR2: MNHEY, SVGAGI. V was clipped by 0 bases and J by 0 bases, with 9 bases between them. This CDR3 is CASSYSYGNSGNTIYF. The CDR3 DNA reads TGTGCCAGCAGTTACTCGTACGGGAACTCTGGAAACACCATATATTTT.

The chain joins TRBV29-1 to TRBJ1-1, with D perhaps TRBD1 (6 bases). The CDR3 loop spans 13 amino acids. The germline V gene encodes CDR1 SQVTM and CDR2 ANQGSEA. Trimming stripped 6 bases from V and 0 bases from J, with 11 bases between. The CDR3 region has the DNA TGCAGCGTAGGACAGTCAATGAACACTGAAGCTTTCTTT. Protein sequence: CSVGQSMNTEAFF.

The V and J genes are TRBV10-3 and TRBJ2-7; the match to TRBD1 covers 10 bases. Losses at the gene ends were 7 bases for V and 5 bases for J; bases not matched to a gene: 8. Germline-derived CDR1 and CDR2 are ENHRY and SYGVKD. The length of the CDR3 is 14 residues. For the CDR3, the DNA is TGTGCCATCACCGCAGGGGACAGGGGACACGAGCAGTACTTC. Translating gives CAITAGDRGHEQYF.

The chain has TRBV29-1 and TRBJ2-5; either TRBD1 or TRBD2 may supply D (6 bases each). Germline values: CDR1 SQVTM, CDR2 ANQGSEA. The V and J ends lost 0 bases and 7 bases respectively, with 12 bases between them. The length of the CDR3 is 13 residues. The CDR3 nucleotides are TGCAGCGTTGAAGATCGGGGGCGCGGGACCCAGTACTTC. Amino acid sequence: CSVEDRGRGTQYF.

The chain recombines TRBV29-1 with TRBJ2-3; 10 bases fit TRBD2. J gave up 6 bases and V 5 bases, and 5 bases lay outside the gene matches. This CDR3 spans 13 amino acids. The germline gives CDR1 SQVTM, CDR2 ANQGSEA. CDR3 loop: CSVFSGRSDTQYF. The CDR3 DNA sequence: TGCAGCGTTTTTAGCGGGAGGTCCGATACGCAGTATTTT.

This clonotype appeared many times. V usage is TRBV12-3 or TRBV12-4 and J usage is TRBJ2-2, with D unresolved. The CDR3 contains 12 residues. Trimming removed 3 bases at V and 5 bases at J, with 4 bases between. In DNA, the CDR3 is TGTGCCAGCAGTTTTCGGACCGGGGAGCTGTTTTTT. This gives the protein CASSFRTGELFF.

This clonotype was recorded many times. Here the CDR3 DNA reads TGCGCCAGCAGCCAAGAGCAGGGAGGAGAGACCCAGTACTTC. It yields the protein CASSQEQGGETQYF. The chain recombines TRBV4-1 with TRBJ2-5; tentative D call: TRBD2 (6 bases). The germline CDR1 and CDR2 sequences are MGHRA and YSYEKL. The CDR3 is 14 amino acids. V was clipped by 0 bases and J by 4 bases, with 9 bases between them.